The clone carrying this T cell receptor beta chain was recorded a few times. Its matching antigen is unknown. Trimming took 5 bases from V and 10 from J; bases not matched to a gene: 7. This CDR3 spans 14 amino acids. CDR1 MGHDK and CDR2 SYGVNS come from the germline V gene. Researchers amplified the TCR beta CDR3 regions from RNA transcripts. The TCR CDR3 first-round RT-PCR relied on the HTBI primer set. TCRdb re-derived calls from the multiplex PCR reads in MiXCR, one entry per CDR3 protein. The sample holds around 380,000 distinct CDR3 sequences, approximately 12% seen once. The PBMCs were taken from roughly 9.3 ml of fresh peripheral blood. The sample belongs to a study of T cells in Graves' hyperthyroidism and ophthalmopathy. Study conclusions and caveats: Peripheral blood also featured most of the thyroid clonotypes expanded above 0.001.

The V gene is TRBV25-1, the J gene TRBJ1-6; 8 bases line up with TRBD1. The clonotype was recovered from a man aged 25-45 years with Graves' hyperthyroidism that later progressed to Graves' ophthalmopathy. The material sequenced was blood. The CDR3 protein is CASSRQGSRSPLHF. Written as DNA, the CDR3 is TGTGCCAGCAGTAGACAGGGGTCTAGGTCACCCCTCCACTTT. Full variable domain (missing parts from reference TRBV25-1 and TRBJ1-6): EADIYQTPRYLVIGTGKKITLECSQTMGHDKMYWYQQDPGMELHLIHYSYGVNSTEKGDLSSESTVSRIRTEHFPLTLESARPSHTSQYLCASSRQGSRSPLHFGNGTRLTVT.